Listed here are 3 T cell receptor beta chains from one sample, sequenced in a study of T cells after yellow fever vaccination. Each CDR3 protein is one row after TCRdb ran MiXCR on the 5' RACE reads. Found here are some 390,000 distinct CDR3 sequences, around 6.5% of them singletons; the top ten hold 15%. The sample in question was PBMCs, obtained 5 days after the yellow fever booster vaccination. The receptor set was obtained from a man aged 25 to 40 who received the YFV17D yellow fever vaccine.

This clonotype was counted between two and nine times. At one of its ends the junction is not consistent with the germline gene, which may arise from a read error. J is TRBJ2-7 and V is TRBV7-7; weak D call: TRBD2 (5 bases). CDR1 and CDR2 from the germline V gene are SSHAT and FNYEAQ (reference sequence). The CDR3 covers 14 residues. The CDR3 sequence: CASSGRILSYEQYF. DNA for the CDR3: TGTGCTAGCAGCGGCAGGATTCTCTCCTACGAGCAGTACTTC.

V and J are TRBV6-2 or TRBV6-3 and TRBJ2-5, with D possibly being TRBD2 (5 bases). Germline assignment: CDR1 MNHEY and CDR2 SVGEGT. The CDR3 runs to 14 residues. The V end was cut by 1 base, the J end by 0 bases, with 6 bases between. CDR3 sequence reads: CASSYYSDQETQYF. As DNA, the CDR3 is TGTGCCAGCAGTTACTATAGCGACCAAGAGACCCAGTACTTC.

This clonotype was counted a few times. This rearrangement joins TRBV6-2 or TRBV6-3 to TRBJ2-6, with TRBD1 matching 8 bases. This CDR3 comprises 17 residues. Germline V gene data show CDR1 as MNHEY and CDR2 as SVGEGT. With V trimmed by 6 bases and J by 2 bases, 9 bases remained unmatched. The CDR3 spells CASSLLGQGAGANVLTF. The CDR3, as DNA: TGTGCCAGCAGCCTTCTTGGACAGGGAGCTGGGGCCAACGTCCTGACTTTC.